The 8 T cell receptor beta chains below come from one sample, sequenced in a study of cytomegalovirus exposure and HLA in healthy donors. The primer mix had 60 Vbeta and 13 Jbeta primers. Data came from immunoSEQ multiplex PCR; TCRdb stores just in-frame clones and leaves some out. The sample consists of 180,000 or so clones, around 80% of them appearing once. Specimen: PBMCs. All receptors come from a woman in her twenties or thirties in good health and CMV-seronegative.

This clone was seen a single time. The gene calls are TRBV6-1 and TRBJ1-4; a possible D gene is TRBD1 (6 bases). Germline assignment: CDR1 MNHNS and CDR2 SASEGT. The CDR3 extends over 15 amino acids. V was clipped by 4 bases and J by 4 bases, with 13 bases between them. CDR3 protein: CASSGWTVDNEKLFF. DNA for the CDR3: TGTGCCAGCAGTGGCTGGACAGTTGATAATGAAAAACTGTTTTTT.

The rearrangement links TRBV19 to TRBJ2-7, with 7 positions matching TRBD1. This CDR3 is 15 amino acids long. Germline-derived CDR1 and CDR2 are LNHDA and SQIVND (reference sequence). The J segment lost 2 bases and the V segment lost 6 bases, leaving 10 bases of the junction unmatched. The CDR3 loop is CASRPRDRFTYEQYF. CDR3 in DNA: TGTGCCAGTAGGCCCCGGGACAGATTTACCTACGAGCAGTACTTC. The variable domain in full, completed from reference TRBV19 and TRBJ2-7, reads DGGITQSPKYLFRKEGQNVTLSCEQNLNHDAMYWYRQDPGQGLRLIYYSQIVNDFQKGDIAEGYSVSREKKESFPLTVTSAQKNPTAFYLCASRPRDRFTYEQYFGPGTRLTVT.

The CDR3 DNA reads TGTGCCAGTAGAATTGAAGACAGGGACTACGAGCAGTACTTC. Its protein is CASRIEDRDYEQYF. The V and J genes are TRBV19 and TRBJ2-7; 7 nucleotides agree with TRBD1. Germline V CDR1 and CDR2: LNHDA, SQIVND (reference sequence). This CDR3 has 14 amino acids. Losses at the gene ends were 6 bases for V and 3 bases for J; bases not matched to a gene: 8.

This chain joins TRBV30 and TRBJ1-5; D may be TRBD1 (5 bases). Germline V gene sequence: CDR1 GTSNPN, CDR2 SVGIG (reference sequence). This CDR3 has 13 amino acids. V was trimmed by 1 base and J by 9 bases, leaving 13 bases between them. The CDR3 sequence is CAWSDKWDSPQHF. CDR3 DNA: TGTGCCTGGAGTGATAAGTGGGACTCGCCCCAGCATTTT.

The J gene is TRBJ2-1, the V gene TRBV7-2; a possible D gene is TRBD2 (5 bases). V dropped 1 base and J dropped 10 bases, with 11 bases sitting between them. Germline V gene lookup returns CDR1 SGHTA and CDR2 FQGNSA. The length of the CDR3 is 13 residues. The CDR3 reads CASSLGPSGEQFF. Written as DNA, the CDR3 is TGTGCCAGCAGCTTAGGCCCCTCGGGGGAGCAGTTCTTC.

The CDR3 loop is CASSVVGAAPEAFF. CDR3 coding DNA: TGTGCCAGCAGCGTAGTAGGAGCCGCGCCCGAAGCTTTCTTT. The chain joins TRBV9 to TRBJ1-1; D not certain. Trimming pared 0 bases from V and 8 bases from J, leaving 14 bases between. Germline V gene lookup returns CDR1 SGDLS and CDR2 YYNGEE. The CDR3 extends over 14 amino acids.

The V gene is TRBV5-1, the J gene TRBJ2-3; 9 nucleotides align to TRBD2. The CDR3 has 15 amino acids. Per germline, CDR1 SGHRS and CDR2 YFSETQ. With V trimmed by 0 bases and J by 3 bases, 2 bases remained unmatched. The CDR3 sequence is CASSLAAGGTDTQYF. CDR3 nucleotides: TGCGCCAGCAGCTTGGCGGCGGGGGGGACAGATACGCAGTATTTT. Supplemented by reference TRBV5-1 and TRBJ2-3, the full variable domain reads KAGVTQTPRYLIKTRGQQVTLSCSPISGHRSVSWYQQTPGQGLQFLFEYFSETQRNKGNFPGRFSGRQFSNSRSEMNVSTLELGDSALYLCASSLAAGGTDTQYFGPGTRLTVL.

CDR3 DNA: TGCGCCAGCAGCCAACTAACAGGGAATGAGCAGTTCTTC. Translating gives CASSQLTGNEQFF. The rearrangement joins TRBV4-3 to TRBJ2-1, with a possible D match to TRBD1 (6 bases). CDR1 is LGHNA and CDR2 is YSLEER in the germline V gene. V was cut by 2 bases and J by 7 bases, with 9 bases left in between. The CDR3 runs 13 residues.